The 8 T cell receptor beta chains below come from one sample, sequenced in a study of T cell changes during pregnancy in multiple sclerosis. The method was immunoSEQ multiplex PCR; TCRdb's version includes in-frame clones alone and lacks a portion of them. The sample lists about 30,000 clones, about 93% occurring once. This specimen consisted of CD8+ T cells from peripheral blood mononuclear cells, obtained before pregnancy. These receptors were taken from a female donor with multiple sclerosis, enrolled in a pregnancy study.

This rearrangement joins TRBV4-1 to TRBJ2-7; D gene ambiguous. Germline lookup yields CDR1 MGHRA and CDR2 YSYEKL. V shed 3 bases and J shed 5 bases, with 17 bases lying between them. The CDR3 totals 15 residues. This chain's CDR3 is CASSHIFPEVHEQYF. Here the CDR3 DNA reads TGCGCCAGCAGCCATATCTTCCCCGAGGTTCACGAGCAGTACTTC.

This clone occurred a few times. J is TRBJ2-7 and V is TRBV14, with D possibly matching TRBD1 (5 bases). The CDR3 spans 14 residues. CDR1 is SGHDN, CDR2 FVKESK, per germline. With 2 bases removed from V and 6 bases from J, the gap between germline ends came to 14 bases. The CDR3 region is CASSQKRGIFEQYF. The CDR3 DNA sequence: TGTGCCAGCAGCCAAAAAAGGGGTATCTTCGAGCAGTACTTC.

The chain uses TRBV30 and TRBJ1-5; D is unresolved. Germline loops: CDR1 GTSNPN, CDR2 SVGIG (reference sequence). This CDR3 has 12 amino acids. The germline V and J ends were trimmed by 1 base and 7 bases, with 8 bases remaining between them. CDR3 bases: TGTGCCTGGAGTGACGGGGTCCAGCCCCAGCATTTT. Translation: CAWSDGVQPQHF.

This chain uses TRBV5-1 with TRBJ2-3, with a possible D match to TRBD1 (5 bases). The CDR3 is 18 amino acids. V was pared by 0 bases and J by 3 bases, with 20 bases between. Germline V gene lookup returns CDR1 SGHRS and CDR2 YFSETQ. The CDR3 coding sequence is TGCGCCAGCAGCTTGGCATTCTCGGCAGGGAAGAGGACAGATACGCAGTATTTT. Protein sequence: CASSLAFSAGKRTDTQYF.

CDR3 coding DNA: TGCAGCGTCCCCTTAGCGGGGCCCTCCACAGATACGCAGTATTTT. This encodes CSVPLAGPSTDTQYF. The rearrangement uses TRBV29-1 and TRBJ2-3; 8 bases fit TRBD2. Trimming at V came to 6 bases and at J to 2 bases, leaving 10 bases not matched to a gene. Germline lookup yields CDR1 SQVTM and CDR2 ANQGSEA. CDR3 length equals 15 residues.

This chain links TRBV6-1 with TRBJ2-1; TRBD1 matches at 12 bases. There are 15 residues in the CDR3. CDR1 is MNHNS and CDR2 is SASEGT in the germline V gene. J lost 7 bases, V lost 4 bases, and 5 bases had no gene match. The chain's CDR3 is CASSVGTGGGNEQFF. CDR3 bases: TGTGCCAGCAGTGTGGGGACAGGGGGCGGGAATGAGCAGTTCTTC.

The V and J genes are TRBV5-4 and TRBJ2-5, with D possibly being TRBD1 (6 bases). The V gene's germline CDR1 is SGHNT and CDR2 YYREEE (reference sequence). V gave up 2 bases and J gave up 1 base, with 12 bases separating them. The CDR3 is made up of 15 amino acids. As DNA, the CDR3 is TGTGCCAGCAGCTTCAGGGGTCTTCTCCAAGAGACCCAGTACTTC. Protein sequence: CASSFRGLLQETQYF.

This rearrangement joins TRBV27 to TRBJ2-2, with D possibly TRBD2 on 7 matching bases. V lost 7 bases to trimming and J lost 3 bases, with 21 bases between them. The CDR3 totals 17 residues. Germline loops: CDR1 MNHEY, CDR2 SMNVEV (reference sequence). The DNA for the CDR3 is TGTGCCAGCACTAAGACAGGCGGGAGTTCGTACACCGGGGAGCTGTTTTTT. Its translation: CASTKTGGSSYTGELFF.